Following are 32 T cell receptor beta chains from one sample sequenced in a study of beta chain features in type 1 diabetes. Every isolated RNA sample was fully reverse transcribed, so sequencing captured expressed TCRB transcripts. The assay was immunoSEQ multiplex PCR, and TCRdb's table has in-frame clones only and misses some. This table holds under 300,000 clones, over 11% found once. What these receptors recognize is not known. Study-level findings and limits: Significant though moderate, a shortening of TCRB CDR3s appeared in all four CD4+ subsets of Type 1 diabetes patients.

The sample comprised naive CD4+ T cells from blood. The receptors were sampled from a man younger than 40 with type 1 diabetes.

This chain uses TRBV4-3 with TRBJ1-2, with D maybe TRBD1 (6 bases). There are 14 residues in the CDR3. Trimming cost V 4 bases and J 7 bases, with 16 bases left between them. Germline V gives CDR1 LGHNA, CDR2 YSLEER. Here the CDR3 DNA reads TGCGCCAGCAGCCGAAAACAGGGACCCCGTGGCTACACCTTC. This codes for CASSRKQGPRGYTF.

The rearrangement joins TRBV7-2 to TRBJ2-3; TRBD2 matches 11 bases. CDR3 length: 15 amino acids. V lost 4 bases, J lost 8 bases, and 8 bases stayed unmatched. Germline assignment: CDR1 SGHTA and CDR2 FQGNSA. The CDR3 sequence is CASSSLAGVDGTQYF. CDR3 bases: TGTGCCAGCAGCTCACTAGCGGGAGTGGATGGTACGCAGTATTTT.

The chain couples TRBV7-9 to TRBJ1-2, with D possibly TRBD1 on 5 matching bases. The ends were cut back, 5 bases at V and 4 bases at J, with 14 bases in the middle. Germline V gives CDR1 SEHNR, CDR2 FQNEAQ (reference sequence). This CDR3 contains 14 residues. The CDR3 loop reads CASSPPARVYGYTF. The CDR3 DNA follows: TGTGCCAGCAGCCCCCCGGCCAGGGTCTATGGCTACACCTTC.

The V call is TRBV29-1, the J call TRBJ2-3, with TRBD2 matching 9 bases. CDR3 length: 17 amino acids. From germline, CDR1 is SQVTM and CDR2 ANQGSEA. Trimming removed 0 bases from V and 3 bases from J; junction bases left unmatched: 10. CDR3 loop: CSVEDSTSGRTTDTQYF. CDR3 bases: TGCAGCGTTGAAGATAGTACTAGCGGGCGGACGACAGATACGCAGTATTTT.

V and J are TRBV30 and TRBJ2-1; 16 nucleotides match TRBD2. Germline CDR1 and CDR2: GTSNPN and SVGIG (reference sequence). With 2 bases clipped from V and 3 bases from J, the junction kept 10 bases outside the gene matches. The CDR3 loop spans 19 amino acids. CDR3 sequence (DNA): TGTGCCTGGAGTAGGGGACTAGCGGGAGGGCCCACTCTCTACAATGAGCAGTTCTTC. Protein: CAWSRGLAGGPTLYNEQFF.

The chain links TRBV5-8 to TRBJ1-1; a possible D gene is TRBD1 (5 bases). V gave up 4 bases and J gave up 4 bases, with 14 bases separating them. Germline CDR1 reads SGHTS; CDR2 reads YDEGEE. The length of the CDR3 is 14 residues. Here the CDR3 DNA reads TGTGCCAGCAGCCCGACGGGGGTGGGCACTGAAGCTTTCTTT. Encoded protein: CASSPTGVGTEAFF.

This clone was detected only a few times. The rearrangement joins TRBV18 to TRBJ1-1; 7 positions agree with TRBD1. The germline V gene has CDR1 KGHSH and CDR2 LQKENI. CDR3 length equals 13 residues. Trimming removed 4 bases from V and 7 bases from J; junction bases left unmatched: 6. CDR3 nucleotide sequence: TGTGCCAGCTCACTCCCGACAGGGTTTGAAGCTTTCTTT. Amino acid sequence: CASSLPTGFEAFF.

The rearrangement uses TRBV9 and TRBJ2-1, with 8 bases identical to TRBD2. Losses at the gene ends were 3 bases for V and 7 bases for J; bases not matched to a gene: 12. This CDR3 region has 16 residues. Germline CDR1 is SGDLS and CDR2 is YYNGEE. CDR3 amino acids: CASSAVGAGAVNEQFF. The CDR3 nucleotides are TGTGCCAGCAGCGCGGTTGGAGCGGGGGCAGTTAATGAGCAGTTCTTC. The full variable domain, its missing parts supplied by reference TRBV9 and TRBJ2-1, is DSGVTQTPKHLITATGQRVTLRCSPRSGDLSVYWYQQSLDQGLQFLIQYYNGEERAKGNILERFSAQQFPDLHSELNLSSLELGDSALYFCASSAVGAGAVNEQFFGPGTRLTVL.

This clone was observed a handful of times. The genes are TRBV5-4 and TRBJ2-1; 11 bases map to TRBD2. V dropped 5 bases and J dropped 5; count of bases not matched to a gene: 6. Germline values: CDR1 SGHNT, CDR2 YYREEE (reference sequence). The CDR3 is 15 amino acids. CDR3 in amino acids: CASRTGTSGDNEQFF. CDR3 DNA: TGTGCCAGCAGGACCGGGACTAGCGGAGACAATGAGCAGTTCTTC.

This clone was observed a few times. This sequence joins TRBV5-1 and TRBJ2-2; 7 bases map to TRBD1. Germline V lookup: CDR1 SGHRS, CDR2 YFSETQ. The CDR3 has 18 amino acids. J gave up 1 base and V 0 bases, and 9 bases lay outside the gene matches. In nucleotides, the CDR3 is TGCGCCAGCAGCTTGGAGGGGACAGCATTTGGGAACACCGGGGAGCTGTTTTTT. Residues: CASSLEGTAFGNTGELFF.

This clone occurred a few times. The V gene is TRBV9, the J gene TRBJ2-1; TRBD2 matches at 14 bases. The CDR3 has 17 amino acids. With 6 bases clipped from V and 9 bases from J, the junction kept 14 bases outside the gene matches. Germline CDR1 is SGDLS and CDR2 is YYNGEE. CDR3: CASTPLGGLAGVGEQFF. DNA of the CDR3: TGTGCCAGCACCCCATTGGGGGGACTAGCGGGAGTAGGTGAGCAGTTCTTC. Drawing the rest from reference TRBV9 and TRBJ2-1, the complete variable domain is DSGVTQTPKHLITATGQRVTLRCSPRSGDLSVYWYQQSLDQGLQFLIQYYNGEERAKGNILERFSAQQFPDLHSELNLSSLELGDSALYFCASTPLGGLAGVGEQFFGPGTRLTVL.

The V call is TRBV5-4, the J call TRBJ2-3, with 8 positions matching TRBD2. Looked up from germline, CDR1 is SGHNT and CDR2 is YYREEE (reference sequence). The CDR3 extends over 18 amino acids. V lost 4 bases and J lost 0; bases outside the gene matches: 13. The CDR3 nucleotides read TGTGCCAGCAGCATCGGATTAGCGGGGATCTTTAGCACAGATACGCAGTATTTT. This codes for CASSIGLAGIFSTDTQYF.

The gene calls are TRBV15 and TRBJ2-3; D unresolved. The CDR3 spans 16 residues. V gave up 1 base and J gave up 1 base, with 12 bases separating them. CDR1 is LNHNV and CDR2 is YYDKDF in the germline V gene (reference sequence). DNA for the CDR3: TGTGCCACCAGCAGAGGAGGATCTGAGGGCACAGATACGCAGTATTTT. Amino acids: CATSRGGSEGTDTQYF.

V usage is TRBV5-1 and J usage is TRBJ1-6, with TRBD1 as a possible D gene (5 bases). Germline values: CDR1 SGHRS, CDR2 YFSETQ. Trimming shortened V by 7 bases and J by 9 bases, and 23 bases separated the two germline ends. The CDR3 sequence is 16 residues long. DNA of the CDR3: TGCGCCAGCGCCCCATTCCCAGGCGGGACGATTTCACCCCTCCACTTT. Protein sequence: CASAPFPGGTISPLHF.

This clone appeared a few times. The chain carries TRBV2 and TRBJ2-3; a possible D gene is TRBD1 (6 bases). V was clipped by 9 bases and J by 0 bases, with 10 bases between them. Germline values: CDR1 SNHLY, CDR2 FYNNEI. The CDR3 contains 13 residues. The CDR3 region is CARRQASTDTQYF. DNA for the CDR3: TGTGCCAGGAGACAGGCTAGCACAGATACGCAGTATTTT.

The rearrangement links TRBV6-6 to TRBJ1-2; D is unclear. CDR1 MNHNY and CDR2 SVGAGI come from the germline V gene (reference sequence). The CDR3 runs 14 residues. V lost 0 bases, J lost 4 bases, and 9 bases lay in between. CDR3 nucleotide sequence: TGTGCCAGCAGTTACTCGAGAGTTGGCTATGGCTACACCTTC. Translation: CASSYSRVGYGYTF.

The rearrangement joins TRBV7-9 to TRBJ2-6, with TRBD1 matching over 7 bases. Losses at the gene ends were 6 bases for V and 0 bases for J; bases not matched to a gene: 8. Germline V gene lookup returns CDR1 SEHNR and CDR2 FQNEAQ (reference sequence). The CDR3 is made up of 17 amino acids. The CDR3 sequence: CASRRDSLLSGANVLTF. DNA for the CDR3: TGTGCCAGCAGAAGGGACAGTTTACTCTCTGGGGCCAACGTCCTGACTTTC.

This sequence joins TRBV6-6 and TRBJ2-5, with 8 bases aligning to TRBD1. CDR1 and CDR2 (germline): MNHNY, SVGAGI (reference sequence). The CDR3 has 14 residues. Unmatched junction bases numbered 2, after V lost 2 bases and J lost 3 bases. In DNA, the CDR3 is TGTGCCAGCAGTTACACGGACAGGGAAGAGACCCAGTACTTC. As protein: CASSYTDREETQYF.

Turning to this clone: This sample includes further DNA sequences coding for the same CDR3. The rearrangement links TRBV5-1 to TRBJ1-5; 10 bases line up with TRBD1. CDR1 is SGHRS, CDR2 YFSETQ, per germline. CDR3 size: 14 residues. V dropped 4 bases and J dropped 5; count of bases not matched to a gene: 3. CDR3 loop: CASSLGTGDQPQHF. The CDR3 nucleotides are TGCGCCAGCAGCCTAGGGACAGGGGATCAGCCCCAGCATTTT.

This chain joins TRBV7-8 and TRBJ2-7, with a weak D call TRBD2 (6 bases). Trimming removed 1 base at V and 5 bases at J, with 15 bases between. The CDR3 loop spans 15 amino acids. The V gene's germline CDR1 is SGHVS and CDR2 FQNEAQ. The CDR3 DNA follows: TGTGCCAGCAGCTTAGTATCCGGGAGAGGGGACGAGCAGTACTTC. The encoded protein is CASSLVSGRGDEQYF.

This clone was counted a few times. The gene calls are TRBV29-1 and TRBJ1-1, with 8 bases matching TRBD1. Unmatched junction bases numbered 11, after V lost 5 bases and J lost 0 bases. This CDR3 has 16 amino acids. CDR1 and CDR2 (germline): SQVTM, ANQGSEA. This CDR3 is CSVNGPTGEMNTEAFF. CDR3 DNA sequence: TGCAGCGTTAATGGGCCGACAGGGGAAATGAACACTGAAGCTTTCTTT.

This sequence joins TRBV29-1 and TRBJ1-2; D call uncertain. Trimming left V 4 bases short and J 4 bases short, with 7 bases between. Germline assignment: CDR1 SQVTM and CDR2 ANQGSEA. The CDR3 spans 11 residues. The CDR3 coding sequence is TGCAGCGTTGCCCTAGGCTATGGCTACACCTTC. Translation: CSVALGYGYTF. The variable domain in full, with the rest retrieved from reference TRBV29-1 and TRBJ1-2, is SAVISQKPSRDICQRGTSLTIQCQVDSQVTMMFWYRQQPGQSLTLIATANQGSEATYESGFVIDKFPISRPNLTFSTLTVSNMSPEDSSIYLCSVALGYGYTFGSGTRLTVV.

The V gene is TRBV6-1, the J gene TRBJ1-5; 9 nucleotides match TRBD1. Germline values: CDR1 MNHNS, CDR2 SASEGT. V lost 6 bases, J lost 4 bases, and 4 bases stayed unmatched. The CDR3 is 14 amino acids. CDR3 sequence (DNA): TGTGCCAGCAGCGCCGGGACAGGGAATCAGCCCCAGCATTTT. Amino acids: CASSAGTGNQPQHF.

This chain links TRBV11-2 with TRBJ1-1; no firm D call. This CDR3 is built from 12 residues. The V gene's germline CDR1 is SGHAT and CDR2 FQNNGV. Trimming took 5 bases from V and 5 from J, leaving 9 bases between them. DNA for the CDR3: TGTGCCAGCAGCCCCACAGAGACTGAAGCTTTCTTT. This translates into CASSPTETEAFF. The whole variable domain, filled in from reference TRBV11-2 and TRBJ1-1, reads EAGVAQSPRYKIIEKRQSVAFWCNPISGHATLYWYQQILGQGPKLLIQFQNNGVVDDSQLPKDRFSAERLKGVDSTLKIQPAKLEDSAVYLCASSPTETEAFFGQGTRLTVV.

CDR3 sequence reads: CASSVVMDRFTDTQYF. CDR3 bases: TGTGCCAGCAGCGTAGTAATGGACAGATTCACAGATACGCAGTATTTT. The chain joins TRBV9 to TRBJ2-3, with D perhaps TRBD1 (6 bases). V dropped 0 bases and J dropped 2 bases, with 13 bases sitting between them. Germline lookup yields CDR1 SGDLS and CDR2 YYNGEE. The CDR3 loop spans 16 amino acids.

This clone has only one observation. CDR3 loop: CASRSRQGNTEAFF. The DNA for the CDR3 is TGTGCCAGCAGAAGTAGACAGGGTAACACTGAAGCTTTCTTT. The rearrangement links TRBV6-6 to TRBJ1-1, with TRBD1 matching 7 bases. Germline loops: CDR1 MNHNY, CDR2 SVGAGI (reference sequence). V shed 6 bases and J 2 bases; nucleotides not matched to a gene: 6. CDR3 length equals 14 residues.

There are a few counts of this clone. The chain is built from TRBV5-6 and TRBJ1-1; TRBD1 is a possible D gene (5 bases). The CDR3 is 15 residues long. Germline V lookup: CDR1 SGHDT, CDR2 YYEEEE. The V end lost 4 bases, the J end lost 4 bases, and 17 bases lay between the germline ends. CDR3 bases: TGTGCCAGCAGCCCATCTCGGGGGTTGGCCACTGAAGCTTTCTTT. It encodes CASSPSRGLATEAFF. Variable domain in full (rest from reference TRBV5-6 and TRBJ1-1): DAGVTQSPTHLIKTRGQQVTLRCSPKSGHDTVSWYQQALGQGPQFIFQYYEEEERQRGNFPDRFSGHQFPNYSSELNVNALLLGDSALYLCASSPSRGLATEAFFGQGTRLTVV.

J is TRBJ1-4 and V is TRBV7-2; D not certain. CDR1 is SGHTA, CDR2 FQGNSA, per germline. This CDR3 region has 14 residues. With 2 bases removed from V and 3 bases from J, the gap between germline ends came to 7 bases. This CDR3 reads CASSLSQANEKLFF. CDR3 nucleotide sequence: TGTGCCAGCAGCTTAAGCCAGGCTAATGAAAAACTGTTTTTT.

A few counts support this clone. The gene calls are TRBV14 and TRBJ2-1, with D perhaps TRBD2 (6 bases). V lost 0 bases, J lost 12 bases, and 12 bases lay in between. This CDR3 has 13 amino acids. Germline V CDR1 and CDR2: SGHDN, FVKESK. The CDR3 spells CASSQDSGSRQFF. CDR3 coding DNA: TGTGCCAGCAGCCAAGATAGCGGTTCACGGCAGTTCTTC.

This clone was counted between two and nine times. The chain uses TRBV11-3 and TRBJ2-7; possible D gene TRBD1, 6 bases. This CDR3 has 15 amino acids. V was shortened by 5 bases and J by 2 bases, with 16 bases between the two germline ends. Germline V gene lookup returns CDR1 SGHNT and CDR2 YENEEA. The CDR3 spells CASSQAGTSTYEQYF. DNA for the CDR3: TGTGCCAGCAGCCAAGCCGGGACAAGTACCTACGAGCAGTACTTC.

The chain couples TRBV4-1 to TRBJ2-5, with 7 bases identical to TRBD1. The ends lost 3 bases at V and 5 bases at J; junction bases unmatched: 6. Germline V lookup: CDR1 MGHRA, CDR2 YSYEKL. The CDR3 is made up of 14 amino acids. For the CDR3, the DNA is TGCGCCAGCAGCCAGCAGGGGGAATATGAGACCCAGTACTTC. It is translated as CASSQQGEYETQYF.

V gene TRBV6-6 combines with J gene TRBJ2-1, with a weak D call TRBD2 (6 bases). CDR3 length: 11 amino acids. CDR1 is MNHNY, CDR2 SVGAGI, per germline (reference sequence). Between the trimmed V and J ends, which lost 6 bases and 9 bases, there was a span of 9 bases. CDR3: CASSPGSEQFF. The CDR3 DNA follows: TGTGCCAGCAGCCCCGGGAGTGAGCAGTTCTTC.